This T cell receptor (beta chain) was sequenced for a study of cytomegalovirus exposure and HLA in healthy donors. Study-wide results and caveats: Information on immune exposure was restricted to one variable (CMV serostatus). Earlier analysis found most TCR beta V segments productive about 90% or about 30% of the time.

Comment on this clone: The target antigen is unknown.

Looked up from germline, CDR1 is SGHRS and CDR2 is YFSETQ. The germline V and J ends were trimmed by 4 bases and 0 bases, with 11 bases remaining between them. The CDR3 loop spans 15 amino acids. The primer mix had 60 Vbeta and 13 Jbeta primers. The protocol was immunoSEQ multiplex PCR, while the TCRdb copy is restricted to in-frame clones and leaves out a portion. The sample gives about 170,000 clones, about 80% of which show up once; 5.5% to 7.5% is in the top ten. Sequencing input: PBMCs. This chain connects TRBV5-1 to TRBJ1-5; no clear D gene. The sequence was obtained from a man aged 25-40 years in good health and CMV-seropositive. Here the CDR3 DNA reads TGCGCCAGCAGCGTGGACGGTTATAGCAATCAGCCCCAGCATTTT. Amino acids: CASSVDGYSNQPQHF.